This TCR beta chain was retrieved from a study of CD8 T cells in ankylosing spondylitis. Study-level findings and limits: From matched ankylosing spondylitis synovial fluid, disease-linked clones were reportedly recovered at significantly enriched levels. A motif in TCR beta, a set of roughly 8 highly homologous variants, appeared characteristic of ankylosing spondylitis blood.

Scientists made TCR beta libraries using quantitative 5'-RACE with molecular barcodes. TCRdb reprocessed the 5' RACE reads via MiXCR and lists one record per CDR3 protein. The sample yields approximately 550,000 distinct CDR3 sequences, approximately 11% seen once. Worth noting for this clonotype: Its antigen is currently unknown.

Sequencing was performed on blood, either unsorted or a sorted T cell fraction (not recorded which). The source of this sequence is a male donor with ankylosing spondylitis.

CDR3 DNA: TGTGCCAGCAGTGATTGGACAGGATTAGGCACAGATACGCAGTATTTT. Its translation: CASSDWTGLGTDTQYF. The V call is TRBV2, the J call TRBJ2-3; 7 bases match TRBD1. With V trimmed by 3 bases and J by 1 base, 7 bases remained unmatched. Germline V gene lookup returns CDR1 SNHLY and CDR2 FYNNEI. The CDR3 runs 16 residues. The variable domain in full, with the rest retrieved from reference TRBV2 and TRBJ2-3, is EPEVTQTPSHQVTQMGQEVILRCVPISNHLYFYWYRQILGQKVEFLVSFYNNEISEKSEIFDDQFSVERPDGSNFTLKIRSTKLEDSAMYFCASSDWTGLGTDTQYFGPGTRLTVL.